The sequence of this T cell receptor beta chain was determined in a study of CD8 T cells in Susac syndrome. General study findings and limits: It was acknowledged by the study that relatively few individuals were included in its TCR sequencing and HLA analysis.

Concerning this clonotype itself: What it binds is unknown.

A quantity of about 0.5 to 1 ug RNA underwent reverse transcription using random hexamers. One entry per CDR3 protein, called by TCRdb with MiXCR from the immunoSEQ multiplex PCR reads. The data contain 400,000 or so distinct CDR3 sequences, approximately 85% of them seen just once; the ten biggest clones take up roughly 0.1%. The CDR3 is made up of 17 amino acids. V lost 4 bases, J lost 0 bases, and 16 bases lay in between. Germline loops: CDR1 SGHNT, CDR2 YYREEE (reference sequence). The receptor was derived from a human donor with multiple sclerosis. The gene calls are TRBV5-4 and TRBJ2-2; D might be TRBD2 (6 bases). Sequencing was done on a sample of CD8+ T cells from PBMCs. The CDR3 loop is CASSQSAGLTNTGELFF. The CDR3 region has the DNA TGTGCCAGCAGCCAGAGCGCGGGACTGACGAACACCGGGGAGCTGTTTTTT.